These 7 T cell receptor beta chains were sequenced from one sample in a study of beta chain features in type 1 diabetes. Expressed TCRB transcripts were sequenced because the isolated RNA had all been reverse transcribed beforehand. Sequencing was performed with immunoSEQ multiplex PCR; in TCRdb, only in-frame clones are kept and a portion is missing. The sample has under 950,000 clones, 15% to 20% seen once. The sequenced sample was naive CD4+ T cells from blood. These receptors all come from a woman aged 18-29 years in good health.

This chain uses TRBV28 with TRBJ1-3, with D unclear. This CDR3 spans 14 amino acids. Trimming stripped 4 bases from V and 3 bases from J, with 10 bases between. Germline V gives CDR1 MDHEN, CDR2 SYDVKM. CDR3 region: CASSWVAVGNTIYF. CDR3 DNA: TGTGCCAGCAGTTGGGTTGCGGTTGGAAACACCATATATTTT.

This chain joins TRBV6-1 and TRBJ1-2, with D unclear. The germline V gene encodes CDR1 MNHNS and CDR2 SASEGT. V was cut by 7 bases and J by 5 bases, with 14 bases left in between. The CDR3 has 13 amino acids. The CDR3 is CASTIDWGYGYTF. CDR3 nucleotides: TGTGCCAGCACCATAGATTGGGGTTATGGCTACACCTTC.

Concerning this clone: At one boundary the junction diverges from the germline segment, which might be a read error. The chain links TRBV10-3 to TRBJ2-7; unclear D gene. The CDR3 covers 13 residues. Germline V CDR1 and CDR2: ENHRY, SYGVKD. The DNA of the CDR3 is TGTGCCAGCAGTTACTCTGGTACCTACGAGCAGTACTTC. This gives the protein CASSYSGTYEQYF.

The table lists this clone with a few counts. The J gene is TRBJ2-1, the V gene TRBV7-9; D is undetermined. Per germline, CDR1 SEHNR and CDR2 FQNEAQ (reference sequence). Trimming took off 3 bases at V and 1 base at J, with 7 bases between the two ends. The CDR3 is made up of 14 amino acids. CDR3 nucleotides: TGTGCCAGCAGCTTTGAGTTTTCCTACAATGAGCAGTTCTTC. Amino acids: CASSFEFSYNEQFF. The whole variable domain, remainder taken from reference TRBV7-9 and TRBJ2-1, is DTGVSQNPRHKITKRGQNVTFRCDPISEHNRLYWYRQTLGQGPEFLTYFQNEAQLEKSRLLSDRFSAERPKGSFSTLEIQRTEQGDSAMYLCASSFEFSYNEQFFGPGTRLTVL.

This clone has only a few counts. The rearrangement joins TRBV15 to TRBJ2-1; D is undetermined. Germline V gene data show CDR1 as LNHNV and CDR2 as YYDKDF (reference sequence). Trimming pared 1 base from V and 10 bases from J, leaving 8 bases between. The CDR3 is made up of 12 amino acids. The CDR3 here is CATSRAWAEQFF. The CDR3 DNA reads as TGTGCCACCAGCAGAGCTTGGGCGGAGCAGTTCTTC.

This clone appeared a few times. The chain couples TRBV25-1 to TRBJ2-7; D uncertain. The germline V and J ends were trimmed by 6 bases and 2 bases, with 8 bases remaining between them. The CDR3 sequence is 12 residues long. Germline V gene sequence: CDR1 MGHDK, CDR2 SYGVNS. The CDR3 sequence: CASRDLAYEQYF. In nucleotides, the CDR3 is TGTGCCAGCAGGGACCTGGCCTACGAGCAGTACTTC.

This clone came up a few times. The V gene is TRBV6-6, the J gene TRBJ2-7, with 10 nucleotides matching TRBD1. V was clipped by 4 bases and J by 6 bases; unmatched bases: 9. This CDR3 has 15 amino acids. The germline CDR1 and CDR2 sequences are MNHNY and SVGAGI (reference sequence). The CDR3 spells CASSSTDRGRPEQYF. The CDR3 nucleotides are TGTGCCAGCAGTTCTACAGACAGGGGGCGCCCCGAGCAGTACTTC.